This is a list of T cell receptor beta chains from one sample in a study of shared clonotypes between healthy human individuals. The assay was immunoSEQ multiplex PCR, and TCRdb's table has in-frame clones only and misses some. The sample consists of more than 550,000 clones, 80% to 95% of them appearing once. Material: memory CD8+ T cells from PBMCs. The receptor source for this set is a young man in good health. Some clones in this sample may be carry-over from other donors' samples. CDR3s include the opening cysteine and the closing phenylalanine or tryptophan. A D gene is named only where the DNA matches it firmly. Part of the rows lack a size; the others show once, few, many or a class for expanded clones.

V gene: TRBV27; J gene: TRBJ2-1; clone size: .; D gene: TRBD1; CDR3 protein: CASSPGQGMGNEQFF; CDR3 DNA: TGTGCCAGCAGTCCGGGACAGGGCATGGGCAATGAGCAGTTCTTC
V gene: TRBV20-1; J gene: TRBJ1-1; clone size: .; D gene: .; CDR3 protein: CSAINTEAFF; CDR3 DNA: TGCAGTGCCATAAACACTGAAGCTTTCTTT
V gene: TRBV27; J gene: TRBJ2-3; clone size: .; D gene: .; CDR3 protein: CASSFLGAFADTQYF; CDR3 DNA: TGTGCCAGCAGTTTTTTAGGGGCGTTTGCAGATACGCAGTATTTT
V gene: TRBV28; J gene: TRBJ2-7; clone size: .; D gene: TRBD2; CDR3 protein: CASSTWVASGKYEQYF; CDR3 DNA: TGTGCCAGCAGCACCTGGGTAGCTAGCGGGAAGTACGAGCAGTACTTC
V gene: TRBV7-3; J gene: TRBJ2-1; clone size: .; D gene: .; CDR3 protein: CASSLKGTPSQSSYNEQFF; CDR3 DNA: TGTGCCAGCAGCTTAAAAGGGACTCCATCCCAGAGCTCCTACAATGAGCAGTTCTTC
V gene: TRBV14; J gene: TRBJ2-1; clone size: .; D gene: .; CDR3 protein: CASSQGVGWPPINEQFF; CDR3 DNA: TGTGCCAGCAGCCAAGGGGTTGGATGGCCCCCCATCAATGAGCAGTTCTTC
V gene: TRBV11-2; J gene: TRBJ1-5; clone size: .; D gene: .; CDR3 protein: CASSFTSSNQPQHF; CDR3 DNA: TGTGCCAGCAGCTTTACAAGCAGCAATCAGCCCCAGCATTTT
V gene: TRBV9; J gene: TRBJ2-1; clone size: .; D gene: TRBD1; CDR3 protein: CASSHTGDDEQFF; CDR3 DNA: TGTGCCAGCAGCCATACAGGGGACGATGAGCAGTTCTTC
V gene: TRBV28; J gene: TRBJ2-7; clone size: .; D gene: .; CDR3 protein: CASRTTGTYYEQYF; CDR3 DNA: TGTGCCAGCAGGACGACAGGGACTTACTACGAGCAGTACTTC
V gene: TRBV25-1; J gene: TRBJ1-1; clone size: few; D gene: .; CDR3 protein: CASSEGGTEAFF; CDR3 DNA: TGTGCCAGCAGTGAAGGTGGCACTGAAGCTTTCTTT
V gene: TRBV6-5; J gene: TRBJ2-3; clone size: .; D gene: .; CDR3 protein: CASSHDRATDTQYF; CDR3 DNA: TGTGCCAGCAGCCACGACAGAGCCACAGATACGCAGTATTTT
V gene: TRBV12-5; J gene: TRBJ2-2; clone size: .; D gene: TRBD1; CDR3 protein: CASGRLGQGAGELFF; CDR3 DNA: TGTGCTAGTGGTCGACTAGGACAGGGGGCCGGGGAGCTGTTTTTT
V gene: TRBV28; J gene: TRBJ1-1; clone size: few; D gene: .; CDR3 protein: CASGLWTIEAFF; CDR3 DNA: TGTGCCAGCGGGCTATGGACGATAGAAGCTTTCTTT
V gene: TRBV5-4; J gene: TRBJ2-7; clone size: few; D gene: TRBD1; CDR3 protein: CATAPDRASYEQYF; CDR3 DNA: TGTGCCACCGCACCGGACAGGGCCTCCTACGAGCAGTACTTC
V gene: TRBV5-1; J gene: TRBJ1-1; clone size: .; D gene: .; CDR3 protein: CASSLGGNEAFF; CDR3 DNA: TGCGCCAGCTCCCTTGGGGGAAATGAAGCTTTCTTT
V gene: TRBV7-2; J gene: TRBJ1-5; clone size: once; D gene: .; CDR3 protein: CASSLIRSIAQPQHF; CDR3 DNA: TGTGCCAGCAGCTTGATCAGGAGTATCGCTCAGCCCCAGCATTTT
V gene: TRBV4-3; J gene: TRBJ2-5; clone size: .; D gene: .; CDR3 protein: CASSQRGGPETQYF; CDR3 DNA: TGCGCCAGCAGCCAGCGCGGGGGCCCAGAGACCCAGTACTTC
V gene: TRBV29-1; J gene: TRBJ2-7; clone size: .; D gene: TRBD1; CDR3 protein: CSVEGAGTGGPYEQYF; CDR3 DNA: TGCAGCGTTGAAGGCGCCGGGACAGGGGGTCCCTACGAGCAGTACTTC
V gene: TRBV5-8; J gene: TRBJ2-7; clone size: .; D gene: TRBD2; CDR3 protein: CASSFRTSGIYEQYF; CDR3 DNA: TGTGCCAGCAGCTTTCGAACTAGCGGGATTTACGAGCAGTACTTC
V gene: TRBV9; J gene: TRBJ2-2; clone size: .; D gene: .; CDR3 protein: CASSAGGAGELFF; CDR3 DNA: TGTGCCAGCAGCGCCGGGGGAGCCGGGGAGCTGTTTTTT
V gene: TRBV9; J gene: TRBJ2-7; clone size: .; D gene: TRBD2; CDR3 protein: CASSVGGRSYEQYF; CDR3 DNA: TGTGCCAGCAGCGTTGGCGGGAGGTCCTACGAGCAGTACTTC
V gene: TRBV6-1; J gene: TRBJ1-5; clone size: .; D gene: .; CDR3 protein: CASRESGQPQHF; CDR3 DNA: TGTGCCAGCAGGGAATCCGGTCAGCCCCAGCATTTT
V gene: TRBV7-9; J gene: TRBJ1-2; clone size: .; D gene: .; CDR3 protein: CASSLGATGFGANYGYTF; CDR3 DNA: TGTGCCAGCAGCTTAGGGGCCACAGGGTTTGGGGCTAACTATGGCTACACCTTC
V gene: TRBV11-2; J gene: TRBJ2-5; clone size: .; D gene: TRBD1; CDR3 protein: CASSFSGGEETQYF; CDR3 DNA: TGTGCCAGCAGCTTTTCAGGGGGCGAGGAGACCCAGTACTTC
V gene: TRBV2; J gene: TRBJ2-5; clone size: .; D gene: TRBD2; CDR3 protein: CASSESGRRWETQYF; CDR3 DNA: TGTGCCAGCAGTGAAAGCGGGAGGAGGTGGGAGACCCAGTACTTC
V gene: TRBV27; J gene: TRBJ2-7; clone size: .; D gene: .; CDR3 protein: CASSLLREYEQYF; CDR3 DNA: TGTGCCAGCAGTTTATTGAGGGAATACGAGCAGTACTTC
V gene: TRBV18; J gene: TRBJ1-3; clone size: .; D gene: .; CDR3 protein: CASSPQGEPHNTIYF; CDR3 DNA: TGTGCCAGCTCACCACAAGGGGAACCACATAACACCATATATTTT
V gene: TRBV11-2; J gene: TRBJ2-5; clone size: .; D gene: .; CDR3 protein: CASSLAGDLRTQYF; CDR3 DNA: TGTGCCAGCAGCTTAGCGGGGGACTTAAGGACCCAGTACTTC
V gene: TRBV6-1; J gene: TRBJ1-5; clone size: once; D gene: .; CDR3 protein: CASSELTPYSNQPQHF; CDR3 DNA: TGTGCCAGCAGTGAACTTACACCTTATAGCAATCAGCCCCAGCATTTT
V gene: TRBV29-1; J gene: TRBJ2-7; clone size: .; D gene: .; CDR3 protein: CSVLSLLASRTYEQYF; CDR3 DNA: TGCAGCGTTTTGTCGTTGCTGGCCAGCCGGACCTACGAGCAGTACTTC
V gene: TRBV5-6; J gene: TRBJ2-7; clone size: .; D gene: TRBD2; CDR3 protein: CASSLRRTSAIYEQYF; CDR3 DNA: TGTGCCAGCAGCTTGCGCCGGACTAGCGCAATCTACGAGCAGTACTTC
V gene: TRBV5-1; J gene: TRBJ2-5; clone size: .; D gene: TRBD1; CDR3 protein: CASKKGQGLQETQYF; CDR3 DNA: TGCGCCAGCAAGAAGGGACAGGGGCTCCAAGAGACCCAGTACTTC
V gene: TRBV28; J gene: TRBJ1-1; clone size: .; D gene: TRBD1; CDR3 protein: CASSFYRGPTEAFF; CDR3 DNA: TGTGCCAGCAGTTTTTACAGGGGGCCAACTGAAGCTTTCTTT
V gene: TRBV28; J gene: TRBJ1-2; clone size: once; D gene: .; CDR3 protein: CASSPQSGGPYGYTF; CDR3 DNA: TGTGCCAGCAGTCCCCAAAGCGGGGGCCCCTATGGCTACACCTTC
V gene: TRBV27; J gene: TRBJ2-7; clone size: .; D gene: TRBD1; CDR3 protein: CASAPLGQGSYEQYF; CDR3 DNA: TGTGCCAGCGCCCCGCTCGGACAGGGTTCCTACGAGCAGTACTTC
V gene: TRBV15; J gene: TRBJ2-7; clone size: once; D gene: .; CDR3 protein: CATSREGRSSYEQYF; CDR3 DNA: TGTGCCACCAGCAGAGAGGGCAGGAGCTCCTACGAGCAGTACTTC
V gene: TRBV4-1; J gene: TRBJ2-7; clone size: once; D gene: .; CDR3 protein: CASSQVSSYEQYF; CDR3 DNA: TGCGCCAGCAGCCAAGTCTCCTCCTACGAGCAGTACTTC
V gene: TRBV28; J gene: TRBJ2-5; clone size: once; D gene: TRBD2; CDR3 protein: CASRRLAGFQETQYF; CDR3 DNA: TGTGCCAGCAGGCGACTAGCGGGATTCCAAGAGACCCAGTACTTC
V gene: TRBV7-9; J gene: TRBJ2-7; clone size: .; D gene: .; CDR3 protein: CASSSQPQTLSYEQYF; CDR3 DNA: TGTGCCAGCAGCTCCCAGCCCCAAACCCTCTCGTACGAGCAGTACTTC
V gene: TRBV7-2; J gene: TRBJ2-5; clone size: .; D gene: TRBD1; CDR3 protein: CASRDRGEETQYF; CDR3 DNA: TGTGCCAGCAGGGACAGGGGTGAAGAGACCCAGTACTTC
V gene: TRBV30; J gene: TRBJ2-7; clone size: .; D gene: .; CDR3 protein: CAWRRGSSYEQYF; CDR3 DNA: TGTGCCTGGAGACGGGGGAGCTCCTACGAGCAGTACTTC
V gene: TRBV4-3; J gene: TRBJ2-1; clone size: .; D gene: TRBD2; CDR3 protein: CASSPGTSFYNEQFF; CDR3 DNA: TGCGCCAGCAGCCCCGGGACTAGCTTCTACAATGAGCAGTTCTTC
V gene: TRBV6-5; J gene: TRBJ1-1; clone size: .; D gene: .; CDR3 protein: CASGPGAAEAFF; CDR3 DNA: TGTGCCAGCGGCCCGGGTGCCGCTGAAGCTTTCTTT
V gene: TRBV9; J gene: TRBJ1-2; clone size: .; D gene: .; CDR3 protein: CASSVAGRTYGYTF; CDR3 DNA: TGTGCCAGCAGCGTAGCGGGACGGACCTATGGCTACACCTTC
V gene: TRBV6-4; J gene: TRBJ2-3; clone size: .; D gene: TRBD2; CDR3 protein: CASSDSVGRSTDTQYF; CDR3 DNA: TGTGCCAGCAGTGACTCCGTCGGGAGGAGCACAGATACGCAGTATTTT
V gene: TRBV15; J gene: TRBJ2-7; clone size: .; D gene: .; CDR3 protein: CATSKPPRGPLEQYF; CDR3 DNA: TGTGCCACCAGCAAGCCCCCACGGGGACCCTTGGAGCAGTACTTC
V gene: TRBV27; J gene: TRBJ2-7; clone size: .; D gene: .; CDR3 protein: CASSRRAVYEQYF; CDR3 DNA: TGTGCCAGCAGTCGTCGAGCTGTTTACGAGCAGTACTTC
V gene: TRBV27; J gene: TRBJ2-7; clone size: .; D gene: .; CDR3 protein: CASSSIPGTYSSYEQYF; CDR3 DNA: TGTGCCAGCAGTTCAATCCCCGGGACTTATAGCTCCTACGAGCAGTACTTC
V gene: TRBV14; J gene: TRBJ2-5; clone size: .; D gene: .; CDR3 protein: CASSQEVFETQYF; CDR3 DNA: TGTGCCAGCAGCCAAGAAGTTTTCGAGACCCAGTACTTC
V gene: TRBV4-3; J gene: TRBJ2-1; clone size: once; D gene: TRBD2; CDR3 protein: CASSQDPSGRGYEQFF; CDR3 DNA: TGCGCCAGCAGCCAAGATCCCAGCGGGAGAGGGTATGAGCAGTTCTTC
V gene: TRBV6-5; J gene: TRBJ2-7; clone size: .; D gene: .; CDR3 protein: CASSLLAERQDEQYF; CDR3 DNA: TGTGCCAGCAGTCTTTTAGCGGAGCGGCAAGACGAGCAGTACTTC
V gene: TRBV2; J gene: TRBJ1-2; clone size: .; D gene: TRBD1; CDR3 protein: CARTPGQGVPYGYTF; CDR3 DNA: TGTGCCAGGACCCCGGGACAGGGAGTCCCCTATGGCTACACCTTC
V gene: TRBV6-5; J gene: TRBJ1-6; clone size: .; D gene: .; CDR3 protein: CASSYSGEGTSPLHF; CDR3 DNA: TGTGCCAGCAGTTACTCGGGGGAGGGCACTTCACCCCTCCACTTT
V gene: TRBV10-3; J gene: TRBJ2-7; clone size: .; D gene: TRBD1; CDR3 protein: CAISGGTGDFYEQYF; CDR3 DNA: TGTGCCATCAGTGGGGGGACAGGGGACTTCTACGAGCAGTACTTC
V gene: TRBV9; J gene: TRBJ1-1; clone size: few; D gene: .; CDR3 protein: CASSVGWGPNTEAFF; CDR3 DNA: TGTGCCAGCAGCGTGGGCTGGGGGCCGAACACTGAAGCTTTCTTT
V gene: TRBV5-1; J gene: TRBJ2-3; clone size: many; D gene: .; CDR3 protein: CASSSRRGPADTQYF; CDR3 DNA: TGCGCCAGCAGTTCCCGTCGGGGTCCCGCAGATACGCAGTATTTT
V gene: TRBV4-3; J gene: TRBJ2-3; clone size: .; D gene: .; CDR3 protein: CASSQDPGRVDTQYF; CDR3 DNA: TGCGCCAGCAGCCAAGACCCGGGCCGGGTAGATACGCAGTATTTT